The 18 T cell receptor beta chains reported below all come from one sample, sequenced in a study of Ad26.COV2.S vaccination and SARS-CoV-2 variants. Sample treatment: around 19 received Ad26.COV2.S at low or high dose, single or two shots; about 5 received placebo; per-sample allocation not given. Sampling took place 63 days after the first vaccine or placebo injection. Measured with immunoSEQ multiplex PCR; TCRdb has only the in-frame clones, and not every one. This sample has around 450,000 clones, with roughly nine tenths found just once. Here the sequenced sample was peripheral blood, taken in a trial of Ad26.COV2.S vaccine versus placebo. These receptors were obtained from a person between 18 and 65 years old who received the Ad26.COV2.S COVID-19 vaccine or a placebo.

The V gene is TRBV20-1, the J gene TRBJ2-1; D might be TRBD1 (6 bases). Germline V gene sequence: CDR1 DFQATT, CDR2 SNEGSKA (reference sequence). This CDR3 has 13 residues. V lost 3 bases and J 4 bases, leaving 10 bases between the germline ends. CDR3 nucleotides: TGCAGTGCTAGTTTGGACAGATACAATGAGCAGTTCTTC. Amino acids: CSASLDRYNEQFF.

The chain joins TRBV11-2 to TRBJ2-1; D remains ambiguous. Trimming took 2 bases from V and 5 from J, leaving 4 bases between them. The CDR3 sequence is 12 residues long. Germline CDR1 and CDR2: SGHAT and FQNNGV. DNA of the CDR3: TGTGCCAGCAGCTTATCCGACAATGAGCAGTTCTTC. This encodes CASSLSDNEQFF.

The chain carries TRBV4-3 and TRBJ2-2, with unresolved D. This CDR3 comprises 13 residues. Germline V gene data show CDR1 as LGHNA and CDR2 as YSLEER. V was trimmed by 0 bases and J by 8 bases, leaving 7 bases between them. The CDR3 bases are TGCGCCAGCAGCCAAGATGTCGAGGGGGAGCTGTTTTTT. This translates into CASSQDVEGELFF.

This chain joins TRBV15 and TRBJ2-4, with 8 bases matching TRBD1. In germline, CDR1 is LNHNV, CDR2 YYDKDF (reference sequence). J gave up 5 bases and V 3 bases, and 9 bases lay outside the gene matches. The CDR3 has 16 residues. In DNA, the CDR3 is TGTGCCACCAGCAGCTTGACTGGGACAGGAGAAAACATTCAGTACTTC. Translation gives CATSSLTGTGENIQYF.

The CDR3 protein is CASSPGPGETQYF. The CDR3 DNA reads as TGTGCCAGCAGCCCCGGACCAGGGGAGACCCAGTACTTC. The chain couples TRBV6-6 to TRBJ2-5, with a possible D match to TRBD1 (5 bases). CDR1 is MNHNY, CDR2 SVGAGI, per germline (reference sequence). The CDR3 sequence is 13 residues long. V was clipped by 6 bases and J by 5 bases, with 13 bases between them.

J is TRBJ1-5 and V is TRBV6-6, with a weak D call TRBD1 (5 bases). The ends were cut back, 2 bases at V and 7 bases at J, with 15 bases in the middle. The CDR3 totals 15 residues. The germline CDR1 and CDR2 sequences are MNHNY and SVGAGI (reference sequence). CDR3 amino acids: CASSYGASVGQPQHF. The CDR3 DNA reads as TGTGCCAGCAGTTACGGGGCCTCGGTCGGGCAGCCCCAGCATTTT.

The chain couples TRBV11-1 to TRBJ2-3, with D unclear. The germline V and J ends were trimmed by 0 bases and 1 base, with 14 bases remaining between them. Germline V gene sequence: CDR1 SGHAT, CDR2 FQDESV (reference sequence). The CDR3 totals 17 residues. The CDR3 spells CASSLAPGLAGTDTQYF. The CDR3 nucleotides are TGTGCCAGCAGCTTAGCCCCGGGTCTTGCGGGCACAGATACGCAGTATTTT.

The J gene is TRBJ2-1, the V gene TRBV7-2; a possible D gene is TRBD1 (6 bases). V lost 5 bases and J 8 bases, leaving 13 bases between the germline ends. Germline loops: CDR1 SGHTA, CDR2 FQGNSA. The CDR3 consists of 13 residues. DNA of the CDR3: TGTGCCAGCAGCCCCCAGCCAGGGGATGAGCAGTTCTTC. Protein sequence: CASSPQPGDEQFF.

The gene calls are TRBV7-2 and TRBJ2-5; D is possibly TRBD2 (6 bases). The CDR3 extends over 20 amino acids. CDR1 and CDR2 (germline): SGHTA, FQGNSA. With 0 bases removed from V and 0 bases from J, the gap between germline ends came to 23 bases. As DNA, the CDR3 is TGTGCCAGCAGCTTAGCGGTCTCTTATGGTCGGGGGTTAAACCAAGAGACCCAGTACTTC. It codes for CASSLAVSYGRGLNQETQYF.

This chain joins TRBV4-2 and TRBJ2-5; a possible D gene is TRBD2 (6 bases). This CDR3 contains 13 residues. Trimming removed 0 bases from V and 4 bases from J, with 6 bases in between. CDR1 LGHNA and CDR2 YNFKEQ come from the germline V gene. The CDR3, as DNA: TGTGCCAGCAGCCAAGAGGGACTAGAGACCCAGTACTTC. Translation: CASSQEGLETQYF.

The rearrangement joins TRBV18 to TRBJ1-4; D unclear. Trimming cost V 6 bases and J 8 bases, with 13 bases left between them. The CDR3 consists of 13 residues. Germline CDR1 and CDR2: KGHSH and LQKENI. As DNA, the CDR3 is TGTGCCAGCTCCACAACCCGTGGGGAAAAACTGTTTTTT. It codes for CASSTTRGEKLFF.

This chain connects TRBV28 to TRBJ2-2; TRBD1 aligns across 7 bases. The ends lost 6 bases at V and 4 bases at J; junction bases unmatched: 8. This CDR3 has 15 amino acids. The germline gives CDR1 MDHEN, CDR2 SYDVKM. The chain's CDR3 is CASRLDREGTGELFF. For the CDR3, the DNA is TGTGCCAGCAGGCTCGACAGGGAAGGCACCGGGGAGCTGTTTTTT.

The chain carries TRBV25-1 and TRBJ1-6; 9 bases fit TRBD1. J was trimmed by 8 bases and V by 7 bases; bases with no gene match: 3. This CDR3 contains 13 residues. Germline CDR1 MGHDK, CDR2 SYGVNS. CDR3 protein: CASTRTGDSPLHF. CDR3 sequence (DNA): TGTGCCAGCACCCGGACAGGGGATTCACCCCTCCACTTT. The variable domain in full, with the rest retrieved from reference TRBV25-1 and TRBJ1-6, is EADIYQTPRYLVIGTGKKITLECSQTMGHDKMYWYQQDPGMELHLIHYSYGVNSTEKGDLSSESTVSRIRTEHFPLTLESARPSHTSQYLCASTRTGDSPLHFGNGTRLTVT.

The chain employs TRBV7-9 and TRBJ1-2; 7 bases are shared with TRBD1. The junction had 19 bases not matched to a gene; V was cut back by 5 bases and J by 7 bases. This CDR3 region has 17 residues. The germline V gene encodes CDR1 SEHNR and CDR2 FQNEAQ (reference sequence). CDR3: CASSTTRDRAWLGGYTF. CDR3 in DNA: TGTGCCAGCAGCACCACCCGCGACAGGGCCTGGTTAGGTGGCTACACCTTC.

Written as DNA, the CDR3 is TGTGCCAGCAGCTCGAGCTGGGGTAGCGATACGCAGTATTTT. Amino acids: CASSSSWGSDTQYF. The chain is built from TRBV7-2 and TRBJ2-3; no definite D call. The CDR3 is 14 amino acids. Germline assignment: CDR1 SGHTA and CDR2 FQGNSA. V shed 4 bases and J shed 6 bases, with 14 bases lying between them.

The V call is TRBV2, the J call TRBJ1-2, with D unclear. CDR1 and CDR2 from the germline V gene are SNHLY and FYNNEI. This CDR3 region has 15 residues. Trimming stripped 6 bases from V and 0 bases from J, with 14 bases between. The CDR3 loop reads CASRWTEGANYGYTF. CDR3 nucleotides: TGTGCCAGCAGGTGGACGGAAGGAGCTAACTATGGCTACACCTTC.

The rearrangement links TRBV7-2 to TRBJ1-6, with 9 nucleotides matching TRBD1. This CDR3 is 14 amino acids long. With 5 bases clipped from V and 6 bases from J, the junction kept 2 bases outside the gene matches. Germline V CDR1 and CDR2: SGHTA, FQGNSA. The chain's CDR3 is CASSGDRVNSPLHF. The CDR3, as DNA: TGTGCCAGCAGCGGGGACAGGGTTAATTCACCCCTCCACTTT.

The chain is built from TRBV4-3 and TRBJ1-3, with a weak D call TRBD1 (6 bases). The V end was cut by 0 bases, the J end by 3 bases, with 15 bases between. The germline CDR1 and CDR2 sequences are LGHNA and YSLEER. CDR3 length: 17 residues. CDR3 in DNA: TGCGCCAGCAGCCAAGACGGGCCGGGGGCTATTGGAAACACCATATATTTT. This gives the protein CASSQDGPGAIGNTIYF.